This is a list of T cell receptor beta chains from one sample in a study of Graves' ophthalmopathy and Graves' hyperthyroidism. TCRdb used MiXCR to reprocess the multiplex PCR reads, holding one entry per CDR3 protein. The data hold hundreds of thousands of distinct CDR3 sequences, with roughly 41% observed a single time. The sequenced sample was peripheral blood. These TCRs come from an adult man with Graves' ophthalmopathy. Each CDR3 is given with its conserved first and last residue. The order of the fields is clone size, V gene, D gene, J gene, CDR3 DNA, CDR3 protein. D genes are given only for firm matches. Clone sizes are given selectively: once, few, many, or a class where the clone is expanded.

size: many; V: TRBV7-9; D: .; J: TRBJ1-2; DNA: TGTGCCAGCAGCTTAGCTCGGGGTCGGGGCTACACCTTC; CDR3: CASSLARGRGYTF
size: many; V: TRBV7-9; D: .; J: TRBJ1-5; DNA: TGTGCCAGCAGCTTAGGTGCGGGAATGAATCAGCCCCAGCATTTT; CDR3: CASSLGAGMNQPQHF
size: .; V: TRBV10-3; D: TRBD2; J: TRBJ2-7; DNA: TGTGCCAGCAGTTTATGGACTAGCGGAGGGACCTACGAGCAGTACTTC; CDR3: CASSLWTSGGTYEQYF
size: .; V: TRBV29-1; D: TRBD1; J: TRBJ2-6; DNA: TGCAGCGCCGGGACAGGGTACTCTGGGGCCAACGTCCTGACTTTC; CDR3: CSAGTGYSGANVLTF
size: .; V: TRBV19; D: TRBD1; J: TRBJ1-1; DNA: TGTGCCTGGGCCGGGACAGGCTTCCCTGAAGCTTTCTTT; CDR3: CAWAGTGFPEAFF
size: .; V: TRBV5-5; D: TRBD1; J: TRBJ2-2; DNA: TGTGCCAGCAGCCAAGGGACAGGGGAGGACGGGGAGCTGTTTTTT; CDR3: CASSQGTGEDGELFF
size: .; V: TRBV29-1; D: .; J: TRBJ2-2; DNA: TGCAGCGTTGAATCAGGGAGCGGGAACACCGGGGAGCTGTTTTTT; CDR3: CSVESGSGNTGELFF
size: once; V: TRBV9; D: .; J: TRBJ1-2; DNA: TGTGCCAGCAGCGTAGGGGGAGGACGCTACACCTTC; CDR3: CASSVGGGRYTF
size: many; V: TRBV7-8; D: .; J: TRBJ1-3; DNA: TGTGCCAGCGGCGAAACGGGCGTACGGAACACCATATATTTT; CDR3: CASGETGVRNTIYF
size: few; V: TRBV6-1; D: TRBD2; J: TRBJ2-7; DNA: TGTGCCAGCAGTGAAAGCGGGGGGGCCGGGGAGCAGTACTTC; CDR3: CASSESGGAGEQYF
size: many; V: TRBV19; D: .; J: TRBJ1-1; DNA: TGTGCCAGTACGTTTGGGGGGGGCACTGAAGCTTTCTTT; CDR3: CASTFGGGTEAFF
size: many; V: TRBV12-3/TRBV12-4; D: .; J: TRBJ1-4; DNA: TGTGCCAGCAGTCCAGTGGTCTACGGTGAAAAACTGTTTTTT; CDR3: CASSPVVYGEKLFF
size: .; V: TRBV6-5; D: TRBD2; J: TRBJ2-5; DNA: TGTGCCAGCAGGCGACTAGCGGTTCAAGAGACCCAGTACTTC; CDR3: CASRRLAVQETQYF
size: many; V: TRBV7-9; D: TRBD1; J: TRBJ1-2; DNA: TGTGCCAGCAACCATGGACAGGGGAGGGGCTACACCTTC; CDR3: CASNHGQGRGYTF
size: many; V: TRBV29-1; D: .; J: TRBJ1-4; DNA: TGCAGCGTTGAAGTAACTAATGAAAAACTGTTTTTT; CDR3: CSVEVTNEKLFF
size: many; V: TRBV29-1; D: .; J: TRBJ2-2; DNA: TGCAGCGTTGAACAGGGCGGAAAGCTGTTTTTT; CDR3: CSVEQGGKLFF
size: .; V: TRBV25-1; D: .; J: TRBJ2-2; DNA: TGTGCCAGCAGTGACCGATGGGAGCTGTTTTTT; CDR3: CASSDRWELFF
size: .; V: TRBV2; D: .; J: TRBJ1-5; DNA: TGTGCCAGCAGGGGGATCTCGGGTGAGCCCCAGGATTTT; CDR3: CASRGISGEPQDF
size: few; V: TRBV7-2; D: TRBD1; J: TRBJ1-2; DNA: TGTGCCAGCAGCCGGACAGGGATAGGTGGCTACACCTTC; CDR3: CASSRTGIGGYTF
size: many; V: TRBV7-9; D: TRBD1; J: TRBJ2-7; DNA: TGTGCCAGCAGCCCCTATTCAGGGGGCAAGAACGAGCAGTACTTC; CDR3: CASSPYSGGKNEQYF
size: many; V: TRBV7-2; D: TRBD2; J: TRBJ2-5; DNA: TGTGCCAGCAGCTTGTTGGGCCCGGGGGGGGAAGAGACCCAGTACTTC; CDR3: CASSLLGPGGEETQYF
size: .; V: TRBV10-3; D: .; J: TRBJ2-1; DNA: TGTGCCATCAGTGAGGAAGCGACGTCCTACAATGAGCAGTTCTTC; CDR3: CAISEEATSYNEQFF
size: many; V: TRBV2; D: TRBD1; J: TRBJ2-7; DNA: TGTGCCAGCAGTCCCAGGGGGTCGGGCTACGAGCAGTACTTC; CDR3: CASSPRGSGYEQYF
size: .; V: TRBV10-3; D: .; J: TRBJ1-2; DNA: TGTGCCAGCAGCCCAAAGGGGTTGGGGCAACTGGATGGCTACACCTTC; CDR3: CASSPKGLGQLDGYTF